The 27 T cell receptor beta chains given below trace back to one sample, sequenced in a study of blood T cells in healthy people across ages. A second about 7 to 12 cycle PCR used barcoded and J-beta primers. TCRdb re-derived calls from the 5' RACE reads in MiXCR, one entry per CDR3 protein. The sample lists 1.5 million to 2 million distinct CDR3 sequences, approximately 28% seen once, with 7.7% in the top ten. Input material: blood. Receptors originate from a woman in her twenties or thirties in good health.

This clonotype has just one count. The gene calls are TRBV7-2 and TRBJ2-5, with 9 bases that match TRBD1. CDR1 is SGHTA and CDR2 is FQGNSA in the germline V gene. The CDR3 is 15 amino acids. The trim removed 4 bases at V and 3 bases at J, leaving 6 bases unmatched. CDR3 bases: TGTGCCAGCAGCTCCGGGGACAGGGTAAAAGAGACCCAGTACTTC. Encoded protein: CASSSGDRVKETQYF.

The rearrangement uses TRBV20-1 and TRBJ2-3, with 11 bases fitting TRBD2. CDR1 is DFQATT and CDR2 is SNEGSKA in the germline V gene (reference sequence). Germline trimming cut 3 bases from V and 6 bases from J; bases unmatched to any gene: 14. CDR3 length: 17 residues. The CDR3 coding sequence is TGCAGTGCTAGTTCCCTCCCCGGGACTAGCGGAGGGGATACGCAGTATTTT. Translated, it gives CSASSLPGTSGGDTQYF.

With respect to this clonotype: Since the CDR3 does not end with the conserved phenylalanine or tryptophan, this likely comes from a read error. This chain links TRBV6-6 with TRBJ2-5; 7 bases agree with TRBD2. This CDR3 is 16 amino acids long. V trimming: 2 bases; J trimming: 5 bases; junction bases outside the gene matches: 11. Germline lookup yields CDR1 MNHNY and CDR2 SVGAGI (reference sequence). The CDR3 loop is CASSYQPGRAGETQYY. CDR3 nucleotide sequence: TGTGCCAGCAGTTACCAACCGGGGAGGGCGGGCGAGACCCAGTACTAC.

This clonotype was counted between two and nine times. The chain recombines TRBV7-9 with TRBJ2-4; D remains unclear. Trimming stripped 5 bases from V and 1 base from J, with 12 bases between. CDR1 SEHNR and CDR2 FQNEAQ come from the germline V gene (reference sequence). The CDR3 is made up of 15 amino acids. CDR3 in amino acids: CASSHGVVAKNIQYF. For the CDR3, the DNA is TGTGCCAGCAGCCACGGAGTGGTGGCCAAAAACATTCAGTACTTC.

The chain has TRBV11-2 and TRBJ1-6; D remains unclear. Between the trimmed V and J ends, which lost 8 bases and 7 bases, there was a span of 21 bases. CDR1 is SGHAT, CDR2 FQNNGV, per germline. This CDR3 spans 16 amino acids. CDR3 sequence (DNA): TGTGCCAGCCGAAACCCGTCGGGCGGAAAAAATTCACCCCTCCACTTT. This encodes CASRNPSGGKNSPLHF.

The chain employs TRBV7-9 and TRBJ2-3; 9 nucleotides line up with TRBD2. The CDR3 spans 15 residues. V lost 5 bases to trimming and J lost 0 bases; unmatched junction nucleotides: 3. Germline lookup yields CDR1 SEHNR and CDR2 FQNEAQ (reference sequence). CDR3 loop: CASSRTSASTDTQYF. DNA for the CDR3: TGTGCCAGCAGCCGGACTAGCGCTAGCACAGATACGCAGTATTTT.

The rearrangement joins TRBV9 to TRBJ1-1; D is perhaps TRBD1 (6 bases). Germline V gives CDR1 SGDLS, CDR2 YYNGEE. V was cut by 4 bases and J by 4 bases, with 14 bases left in between. The CDR3 runs to 14 residues. The CDR3 nucleotides are TGTGCCAGCAGCCCATGGGCAGGGGTCACTGAAGCTTTCTTT. It codes for CASSPWAGVTEAFF.

This clonotype was seen many times. This chain links TRBV7-3 with TRBJ2-1; either TRBD1 or TRBD2 may supply D (6 bases each). Germline CDR1 SGHTA, CDR2 FQGTGA. Trimming stripped 5 bases from V and 8 bases from J, with 16 bases between. This CDR3 spans 14 amino acids. The CDR3 DNA sequence: TGTGCCAGCAGCCCCAAGGGGGGTCCGGATGAGCAGTTCTTC. As protein: CASSPKGGPDEQFF.

Regarding this clonotype: Germline and junction disagree at one end, which may indicate a read error. The chain links TRBV20-1 to TRBJ2-1, with D tentatively TRBD2 (5 bases). Germline CDR1 is DFQATT and CDR2 is SNEGSKA (reference sequence). The CDR3 totals 13 residues. The DNA for the CDR3 is TGCAGTACTAGAATAGCGACCAACAATGAGCAGTTCTTC. Translated: CSTRIATNNEQFF.

The table lists this clonotype with a few counts. This rearrangement joins TRBV6-6 to TRBJ2-5, with D uncertain. The germline V gene has CDR1 MNHNY and CDR2 SVGAGI (reference sequence). This CDR3 comprises 13 residues. The ends were cut back, 4 bases at V and 5 bases at J, with 11 bases in the middle. CDR3 sequence reads: CASSSSEKETQYF. The CDR3 nucleotides are TGTGCCAGCAGTTCGTCGGAGAAGGAGACCCAGTACTTC.

V is TRBV28 and J is TRBJ1-2; 11 bases match TRBD1. V was clipped by 8 bases and J by 8 bases; unmatched bases: 13. Germline values: CDR1 MDHEN, CDR2 SYDVKM. The CDR3 contains 15 residues. CDR3 loop: CASLAGTGGGHGYTF. The CDR3 DNA reads TGTGCCAGCTTAGCCGGGACAGGGGGGGGTCACGGCTACACCTTC.

There are a few counts of this clonotype. V gene TRBV9 combines with J gene TRBJ1-6; D not certain. Germline V gives CDR1 SGDLS, CDR2 YYNGEE. The CDR3 is 13 residues long. Trimming took 5 bases from V and 9 from J, leaving 12 bases between them. CDR3 DNA sequence: TGTGCCAGCAGTCCCAGTACCGGTTCACCCCTCCACTTT. Translation: CASSPSTGSPLHF.

This clonotype was counted between two and nine times. The chain couples TRBV5-1 to TRBJ1-1, with TRBD1 matching 8 bases. This CDR3 has 15 residues. Germline CDR1 reads SGHRS; CDR2 reads YFSETQ. With V trimmed by 0 bases and J by 5 bases, 6 bases remained unmatched. This CDR3 reads CASSLEGQVGTEAFF. DNA for the CDR3: TGCGCCAGCAGCTTGGAGGGACAGGTAGGTACTGAAGCTTTCTTT.

This clonotype came up once. This may be a read error, as it is one base from a much larger clone. The V and J genes are TRBV21-1 and TRBJ2-4; the D segment call TRBD1 is taken from the table without a DNA check. The DNA matches TRBJ2-7 better at its end, which makes the J call doubtful. TRBV21-1 is a documented pseudogene. The CDR3 length is 17 residues. CDR3 DNA sequence: TGTGCCAGCAGCGAAAGGGGCGGACAGGGGAGTCTCGACGAGCAGTACTTC. Residues: CASSERGGQGSLDEQYF.

This clonotype appeared a few times. The genes are TRBV9 and TRBJ2-2; 9 nucleotides match TRBD2. V lost 10 bases to trimming and J lost 5 bases; unmatched junction nucleotides: 9. This CDR3 is built from 14 residues. CDR1 is SGDLS and CDR2 is YYNGEE in the germline V gene. CDR3 DNA: TGTGCCTCACAGGCGGGAGGGCAGACCGGGGAGCTGTTTTTT. Residues: CASQAGGQTGELFF.

A few counts support this clonotype. The rearrangement joins TRBV6-5 to TRBJ2-1; 7 bases match TRBD1. V gave up 2 bases and J gave up 10 bases; unmatched junction bases: 2. CDR3 length: 12 amino acids. Germline values: CDR1 MNHEY, CDR2 SVGAGI. CDR3 nucleotides: TGTGCCAGCAGTTACCGGGACAGAGAGCAGTTCTTC. Translating gives CASSYRDREQFF.

A few counts support this clonotype. The V gene is TRBV12-3 or TRBV12-4, the J gene TRBJ2-7; TRBD2 matches at 13 bases. Unmatched junction bases numbered 7, after V lost 4 bases and J lost 7 bases. There are 15 residues in the CDR3. This CDR3 is CASSYRTSGSWEQYF. CDR3 coding DNA: TGTGCCAGCAGTTACAGGACTAGCGGGAGTTGGGAGCAGTACTTC.

This clonotype was detected only a few times. V gene TRBV7-2 combines with J gene TRBJ2-1; 10 nucleotides agree with TRBD2. There are 15 residues in the CDR3. Trimming took 5 bases from V and 3 from J; bases not matched to a gene: 4. CDR1 SGHTA and CDR2 FQGNSA come from the germline V gene. As DNA, the CDR3 is TGTGCCAGCAGCGAACTAGCGGGACTCTACAATGAGCAGTTCTTC. Its translation: CASSELAGLYNEQFF.

The chain links TRBV6-2 or TRBV6-3 to TRBJ2-7; D tentatively fits TRBD1 or TRBD2 (7 bases each). The V end lost 3 bases, the J end lost 5 bases, and 17 bases lay between the germline ends. The CDR3 sequence is 15 residues long. Per germline, CDR1 MNHEY and CDR2 SVGEGT. This CDR3 reads CASSYPPQGRDEQYF. In DNA, the CDR3 is TGTGCCAGCAGTTATCCCCCACAGGGGAGGGACGAGCAGTACTTC.

The V gene is TRBV4-3, the J gene TRBJ2-1, with 7 bases lining up with TRBD2. The CDR3 consists of 16 residues. V gave up 0 bases and J gave up 7 bases; unmatched junction bases: 9. CDR1 and CDR2 from the germline V gene are LGHNA and YSLEER. The CDR3 spells CASSQDGGGNYNEQFF. The CDR3 DNA follows: TGCGCCAGCAGCCAAGATGGGGGAGGGAATTATAATGAGCAGTTCTTC.

For this clonotype: A read error may be the cause here, since a much bigger clone is one base away. The chain joins TRBV5-1 to TRBJ2-1, with D perhaps being TRBD1 or TRBD2 (5 bases each). This CDR3 has 15 residues. Germline V gene sequence: CDR1 SGHRS, CDR2 YFSETQ. The CDR3 here is CANSLDLGTYNEQFF. The CDR3 region has the DNA TGCGCCAACAGCTTGGACTTGGGGACGTACAATGAGCAGTTCTTC.

This chain joins TRBV2 and TRBJ2-6; TRBD1 matches at 7 bases. This CDR3 region has 16 residues. The germline V gene has CDR1 SNHLY and CDR2 FYNNEI. V was clipped by 7 bases and J by 1 base; unmatched bases: 7. CDR3 loop: CASNRGERSGANVLTF. The CDR3 DNA reads TGTGCCAGCAACAGGGGTGAAAGATCTGGGGCCAACGTCCTGACTTTC. The full variable domain, rest sourced from reference TRBV2 and TRBJ2-6, is EPEVTQTPSHQVTQMGQEVILRCVPISNHLYFYWYRQILGQKVEFLVSFYNNEISEKSEIFDDQFSVERPDGSNFTLKIRSTKLEDSAMYFCASNRGERSGANVLTFGAGSRLTVL.

This clonotype was found a few times. This sequence joins TRBV10-2 and TRBJ2-7; D not resolved. V lost 4 bases to trimming and J lost 7 bases, with 17 bases between them. Germline CDR1 reads WSHSY; CDR2 reads SAAADI. The CDR3 loop spans 14 amino acids. The CDR3 here is CASSASLDSGEQYF. The CDR3, as DNA: TGCGCCAGCAGTGCATCCTTAGACTCTGGGGAGCAGTACTTC.

The V gene is TRBV20-1, the J gene TRBJ2-4, with a possible D match to TRBD2 (6 bases). The length of the CDR3 is 14 residues. The germline V gene has CDR1 DFQATT and CDR2 SNEGSKA (reference sequence). The V end was cut by 5 bases, the J end by 1 base, with 12 bases between. The CDR3 region is CSAGDSPAKNIQYF. CDR3 bases: TGCAGTGCTGGGGACTCCCCGGCCAAAAACATTCAGTACTTC.

V gene TRBV24-1 combines with J gene TRBJ1-1, with 12 bases identical to TRBD1. Germline-derived CDR1 and CDR2 are KGHDR and SFDVKD. V gave up 0 bases and J gave up 4 bases; unmatched junction bases: 11. The CDR3 runs 19 residues. CDR3 sequence reads: CATSDLRPSGTGGITEAFF. CDR3 in DNA: TGTGCCACCAGTGATTTGAGACCTTCCGGGACAGGGGGCATCACTGAAGCTTTCTTT.

The chain is built from TRBV15 and TRBJ2-1; 8 nucleotides line up with TRBD2. The junction had 8 bases not matched to a gene; V was cut back by 3 bases and J by 7 bases. CDR3 size: 15 residues. Germline V gene data show CDR1 as LNHNV and CDR2 as YYDKDF (reference sequence). CDR3: CATSSKTSERNEQFF. CDR3 DNA: TGTGCCACCAGCAGTAAGACTAGCGAGAGAAATGAGCAGTTCTTC.

About this clonotype: The junction departs from the called germline gene at one end, perhaps through a read error. The V and J genes are TRBV2 and TRBJ2-3; D is unclear. CDR3 length: 13 residues. The germline gives CDR1 SNHLY, CDR2 FYNNEI. The CDR3 DNA reads as TGTGCCAGCAGTGGGAGTACGATGGATACGCAGGATTTT. Translating it yields CASSGSTMDTQDF.